The rows below give T cell receptor beta chains drawn from one sample of a study of blood T cell repertoires in COVID-19. Measured with immunoSEQ multiplex PCR; TCRdb has only the in-frame clones, and not every one. Altogether 200,000 to 250,000 clones are present, over 75% being singletons, with the ten largest covering roughly 4.9%. The specimen was peripheral blood. All receptors derive from a human donor in a cohort sampled during active COVID-19. Both conserved end residues are part of each CDR3. A D gene is named only where the DNA matches it firmly. Size tells how often a clone was seen (once, few, many) or the class of an expanded clone, and some rows leave it out.

clone_size | j_call | v_call | d_call | cdr3_aa | cdr3_nt
NA | TRBJ1-5 | TRBV28 | NA | CASRRTVINQPQHF | TGTGCCAGCAGGAGGACAGTAATTAATCAGCCCCAGCATTTT
NA | TRBJ2-7 | TRBV11-2 | TRBD2 | CASSLGRTSGFKYF | TGTGCCAGCAGCTTGGGGCGGACTAGCGGATTTAAGTACTTC
NA | TRBJ2-7 | TRBV6-5 | TRBD1 | CASQMTGGYEQYF | TGTGCCAGCCAAATGACAGGGGGCTACGAGCAGTACTTC
few | TRBJ1-5 | TRBV18 | TRBD1 | CASSPGQGTAQPQHF | TGTGCCAGCTCACCCGGACAGGGGACGGCTCAGCCCCAGCATTTT
NA | TRBJ2-7 | TRBV4-3 | TRBD2 | CASSHRLAGGPQSSYEQYF | TGCGCCAGCAGCCATCGACTAGCGGGAGGGCCTCAGAGCTCCTACGAGCAGTACTTC
NA | TRBJ1-4 | TRBV5-6 | NA | CASSLRGGEKLFF | TGTGCCAGCAGCTTGAGGGGGGGTGAAAAACTGTTTTTT
NA | TRBJ2-3 | TRBV6-5 | TRBD2 | CASRNRLAGEDTQYF | TGTGCCAGCAGAAATAGACTAGCGGGAGAAGATACGCAGTATTTT
NA | TRBJ2-1 | TRBV15 | NA | CATSREVGSLFSSYNEQFF | TGTGCCACCAGCAGAGAGGTGGGCAGCCTTTTTAGCTCCTACAATGAGCAGTTCTTC
few | TRBJ2-7 | TRBV20-1 | TRBD2 | CSAFSGSEQYF | TGCAGTGCCTTTAGCGGGAGTGAGCAGTACTTC
NA | TRBJ2-3 | TRBV28 | NA | CASSRTSYGGTDTQYF | TGTGCCAGCAGTCGGACTTCCTACGGAGGCACAGATACGCAGTATTTT
few | TRBJ2-7 | TRBV24-1 | TRBD2 | CATSDFRREEAYEQYF | TGTGCCACCAGTGATTTCCGCCGGGAGGAGGCCTACGAGCAGTACTTC
NA | TRBJ2-7 | TRBV7-9 | NA | CASSLAGSAVYEQYF | TGTGCCAGCAGCTTAGCGGGGAGTGCGGTTTACGAGCAGTACTTC
NA | TRBJ2-7 | TRBV7-8 | TRBD2 | CASGRTSYEQYF | TGTGCGAGCGGGAGGACCTCCTACGAGCAGTACTTC
NA | TRBJ1-5 | TRBV23-1 | NA | CASSPHSNQPQHF | TGCGCCAGCAGTCCCCATAGCAATCAGCCCCAGCATTTT
few | TRBJ2-7 | TRBV28 | TRBD1 | CASSERQGVTYEQYF | TGTGCCAGCAGTGAGAGACAGGGAGTCACCTACGAGCAGTACTTC
NA | TRBJ2-7 | TRBV9 | TRBD2 | CASSRSGSGPGEQYF | TGTGCCAGCAGCCGTAGCGGGAGTGGCCCCGGGGAGCAGTACTTC
NA | TRBJ1-1 | TRBV7-2 | TRBD1 | CASSRDRGNTEAFF | TGTGCCAGCAGCCGGGACAGGGGGAACACTGAAGCTTTCTTT
once | TRBJ2-5 | TRBV19 | TRBD1 | CASSRGTRETQYF | TGTGCCAGTAGCAGGGGGACCCGGGAGACCCAGTACTTC
few | TRBJ2-7 | TRBV7-2 | NA | CASSLARSYEQYF | TGTGCCAGCAGCTTAGCACGGAGCTACGAGCAGTACTTC
NA | TRBJ2-1 | TRBV10-3 | TRBD2 | CAIRGAGGLNEQFF | TGTGCCATCAGAGGGGCGGGAGGGCTGAATGAGCAGTTCTTC
once | TRBJ1-2 | TRBV7-2 | NA | CASSYGGSANYGYTF | TGTGCCAGCAGCTATGGCGGTTCCGCTAACTATGGCTACACCTTC
NA | TRBJ2-1 | TRBV18 | NA | CASSRKPEYNEQFF | TGTGCCAGCTCACGCAAACCGGAGTACAATGAGCAGTTCTTC
NA | TRBJ1-4 | TRBV19 | NA | CASSQTRGPNEKLFF | TGTGCCAGTAGCCAGACCAGGGGCCCTAATGAAAAACTGTTTTTT
NA | TRBJ2-7 | TRBV12-5 | TRBD1 | CASGSGDRASYEQYF | TGTGCTAGTGGTTCCGGGGACAGGGCCTCCTACGAGCAGTACTTC
NA | TRBJ1-1 | TRBV4-2 | TRBD1 | CASRPQTGGGAEAFF | TGTGCCAGCAGACCACAAACAGGGGGCGGAGCTGAAGCTTTCTTT
NA | TRBJ1-3 | TRBV5-5 | TRBD1 | CASSPRGQAGNTIYF | TGTGCCAGCAGCCCCAGGGGGCAGGCTGGAAACACCATATATTTT
NA | TRBJ2-5 | TRBV14 | NA | CASSQVIGQETQYF | TGTGCCAGCAGCCAAGTGATCGGGCAAGAGACCCAGTACTTC
NA | TRBJ2-1 | TRBV5-4 | NA | CASSLFGLYREQFF | TGTGCCAGCAGCCTTTTTGGACTATACCGTGAGCAGTTCTTC
once | TRBJ2-7 | TRBV12-3/TRBV12-4 | NA | CASRPGHTYEQYF | TGTGCCAGCAGGCCGGGACACACCTACGAGCAGTACTTC
NA | TRBJ2-7 | TRBV7-2 | TRBD2 | CASSLASGRVKNSYEQYF | TGTGCCAGCAGCTTAGCTAGCGGGAGGGTAAAGAACTCCTACGAGCAGTACTTC
NA | TRBJ1-1 | TRBV7-2 | NA | CASSLPGGNTEAFF | TGTGCCAGCAGCTTACCCGGGGGGAACACTGAAGCTTTCTTT
NA | TRBJ1-5 | TRBV12-3/TRBV12-4 | TRBD1 | CASRGQGSQPQHF | TGTGCCAGCAGGGGACAGGGTAGTCAGCCCCAGCATTTT
NA | TRBJ1-2 | TRBV28 | NA | CASSPQVFQGGYTF | TGTGCCAGCAGTCCCCAGGTGTTTCAGGGGGGCTACACCTTC
NA | TRBJ2-7 | TRBV11-1 | TRBD1 | CASSLRDRSFYEQYF | TGTGCCAGCAGCTTAAGGGACAGGTCATTCTACGAGCAGTACTTC
NA | TRBJ1-2 | TRBV6-6 | TRBD1 | CASSGRTGGYGYTF | TGTGCCAGCAGTGGACGGACAGGGGGCTATGGCTACACCTTC
few | TRBJ2-3 | TRBV30 | NA | CAWSRGHTDTQYF | TGTGCCTGGAGCAGGGGACATACAGATACGCAGTATTTT
NA | TRBJ2-3 | TRBV4-3 | NA | CASSQGGGSRITDTQYF | TGCGCCAGCAGCCAAGGTGGGGGCTCGCGAATCACAGATACGCAGTATTTT
NA | TRBJ2-5 | TRBV28 | TRBD1 | CASSSLGQGARETQYF | TGTGCCAGCAGTAGTTTAGGACAGGGGGCGAGGGAGACCCAGTACTTC
NA | TRBJ2-5 | TRBV5-4 | TRBD2 | CASSKAGGAPLRETQYF | TGTGCCAGCAGCAAAGCGGGAGGGGCCCCATTACGCGAGACCCAGTACTTC
NA | TRBJ2-2 | TRBV11-2 | TRBD2 | CASSSAGTSGRSGELFF | TGTGCCAGCAGCTCCGCCGGGACTAGCGGGAGATCCGGGGAGCTGTTTTTT
NA | TRBJ1-2 | TRBV5-4 | TRBD1 | CASRLTGTGYGYTF | TGTGCCAGCAGATTGACAGGGACGGGCTATGGCTACACCTTC
NA | TRBJ1-6 | TRBV3-1/TRBV3-2 | NA | CASSQAALHSSHSPLHF | TGTGCCAGCAGCCAAGCTGCCTTGCACAGTTCCCATTCACCCCTCCACTTT
NA | TRBJ2-1 | TRBV4-2 | TRBD2 | CASSYLAGGSYNEQFF | TGTGCCAGCAGCTACCTAGCGGGAGGATCCTACAATGAGCAGTTCTTC
NA | TRBJ2-7 | TRBV7-9 | TRBD2 | CASSPPGLPNYEQYF | TGTGCCAGCAGCCCCCCGGGACTACCTAACTACGAGCAGTACTTC
NA | TRBJ2-3 | TRBV30 | NA | CAWSVSSGDTQYF | TGTGCCTGGAGTGTAAGTAGCGGAGATACGCAGTATTTT
NA | TRBJ2-2 | TRBV11-3 | TRBD1 | CASSKGQGPGELFF | TGTGCCAGCAGCAAGGGACAGGGGCCCGGGGAGCTGTTTTTT
NA | TRBJ1-2 | TRBV7-3 | NA | CASSLTGGHSYGGDYGYTF | TGTGCCAGCAGCTTAACAGGAGGGCACTCATACGGGGGGGACTATGGCTACACCTTC
NA | TRBJ2-7 | TRBV24-1 | NA | CATSDLDSLEQYF | TGTGCCACCAGTGATCTAGATTCCCTCGAGCAGTACTTC
NA | TRBJ2-7 | TRBV3-1/TRBV3-2 | NA | CGGYAGPPYEQYF | TGTGGAGGATATGCGGGGCCCCCCTACGAGCAGTACTTC
NA | TRBJ1-4 | TRBV4-1 | TRBD1 | CASSQRAGQGLNEKLFF | TGCGCCAGCAGCCAACGGGCGGGACAGGGGCTCAATGAAAAACTGTTTTTT
NA | TRBJ1-2 | TRBV11-2 | TRBD1 | CASSFGTGGGYGYTF | TGTGCCAGCAGCTTCGGGACAGGGGGCGGCTATGGCTACACCTTC
NA | TRBJ1-1 | TRBV5-1 | NA | CASSLQVSANTEAFF | TGCGCCAGCAGCTTGCAGGTATCAGCGAACACTGAAGCTTTCTTT
NA | TRBJ1-6 | TRBV6-5 | NA | CASSYQTENSPLHF | TGTGCCAGCAGTTACCAGACAGAGAATTCACCCCTCCACTTT
NA | TRBJ2-1 | TRBV6-5 | TRBD1 | CASRRTGGNEQFF | TGTGCCAGCAGGCGGACAGGGGGCAATGAGCAGTTCTTC
NA | TRBJ1-3 | TRBV3-1/TRBV3-2 | TRBD1 | CASSRQGEGNTIYF | TGTGCCAGCAGCCGACAGGGGGAAGGAAACACCATATATTTT
NA | TRBJ1-5 | TRBV28 | TRBD1 | CASSIRTGVSNQPQHF | TGTGCCAGCAGTATTAGGACAGGGGTTAGCAATCAGCCCCAGCATTTT
NA | TRBJ1-2 | TRBV7-9 | TRBD1 | CASSLLWTGGRGYTF | TGTGCCAGCAGCCTGCTCTGGACAGGGGGCCGGGGCTACACCTTC